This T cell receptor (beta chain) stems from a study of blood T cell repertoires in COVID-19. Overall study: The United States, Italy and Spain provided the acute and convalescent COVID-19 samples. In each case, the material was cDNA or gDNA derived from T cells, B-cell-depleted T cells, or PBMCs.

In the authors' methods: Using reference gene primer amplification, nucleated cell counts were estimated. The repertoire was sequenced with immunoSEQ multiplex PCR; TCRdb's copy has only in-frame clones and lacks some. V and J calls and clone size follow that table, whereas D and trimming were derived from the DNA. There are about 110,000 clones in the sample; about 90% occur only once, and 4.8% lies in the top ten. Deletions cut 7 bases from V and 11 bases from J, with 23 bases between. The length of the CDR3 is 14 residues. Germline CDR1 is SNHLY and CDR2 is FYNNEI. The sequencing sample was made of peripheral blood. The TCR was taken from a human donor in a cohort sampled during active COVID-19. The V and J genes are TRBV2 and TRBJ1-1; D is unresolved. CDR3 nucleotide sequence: TGTGCCAGCACCTCGAATATGGACCGCGGGATGGCTTTCTTT. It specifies CASTSNMDRGMAFF.